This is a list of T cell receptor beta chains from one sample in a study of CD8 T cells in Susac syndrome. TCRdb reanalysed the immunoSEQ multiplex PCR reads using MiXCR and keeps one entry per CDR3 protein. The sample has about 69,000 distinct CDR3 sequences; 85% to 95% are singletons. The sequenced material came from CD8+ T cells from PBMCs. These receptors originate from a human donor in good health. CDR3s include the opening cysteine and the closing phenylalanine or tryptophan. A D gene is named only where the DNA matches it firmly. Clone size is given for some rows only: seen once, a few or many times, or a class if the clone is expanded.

cdr3_nt: TGTGCCATCATGGGGGGCGCGGGCACTGAAGCTTTCTTT
cdr3_aa: CAIMGGAGTEAFF
d_call: .
clone_size: once
j_call: TRBJ1-1
v_call: TRBV10-3

cdr3_nt: TGTGCCAGCAGGGGGGGAGTCGGTGGGGAGCTGTTTTTT
cdr3_aa: CASRGGVGGELFF
d_call: .
clone_size: .
j_call: TRBJ2-2
v_call: TRBV6-2/TRBV6-3

cdr3_nt: TGTGCCAGCGATGAACCGGGACAATTAGAGACCCAGTACTTC
cdr3_aa: CASDEPGQLETQYF
d_call: .
clone_size: .
j_call: TRBJ2-5
v_call: TRBV7-9

cdr3_nt: TGTGCCAGCAGCCTTTTAAAGGGGGCGATCGGGGAGCTGTTTTTT
cdr3_aa: CASSLLKGAIGELFF
d_call: TRBD1
clone_size: .
j_call: TRBJ2-2
v_call: TRBV14

cdr3_nt: TGTGCCAGCAGCCCCAAGGGCCGATACAATGAGCAGTTCTTC
cdr3_aa: CASSPKGRYNEQFF
d_call: .
clone_size: .
j_call: TRBJ2-1
v_call: TRBV7-9

cdr3_nt: TGCGCCAGCAGCCCCTCGGTGTACACTGAAGCTTTCTTT
cdr3_aa: CASSPSVYTEAFF
d_call: .
clone_size: .
j_call: TRBJ1-1
v_call: TRBV5-1

cdr3_nt: TGTGCCAGCAGCAGGGAGGGGGATACGCAGTATTTT
cdr3_aa: CASSREGDTQYF
d_call: TRBD2
clone_size: .
j_call: TRBJ2-3
v_call: TRBV13

cdr3_nt: TGTGCCAGCAGCGCAATAGGGGCCACCCAAGAGACCCAGTACTTC
cdr3_aa: CASSAIGATQETQYF
d_call: .
clone_size: .
j_call: TRBJ2-5
v_call: TRBV3-1

cdr3_nt: TGTGCCAGCAGTCACGGGGGTGGATACAATGAGCAGTTCTTC
cdr3_aa: CASSHGGGYNEQFF
d_call: .
clone_size: .
j_call: TRBJ2-1
v_call: TRBV7-8

cdr3_nt: TGCAGCGTTGAAGAAACGGGGTCTAACTACAATGAGCAGTTCTTC
cdr3_aa: CSVEETGSNYNEQFF
d_call: .
clone_size: once
j_call: TRBJ2-1
v_call: TRBV29-1

cdr3_nt: TGTGCCAGCAGCATTGTGCAGTCGGGGAACACTGAAGCTTTCTTT
cdr3_aa: CASSIVQSGNTEAFF
d_call: .
clone_size: .
j_call: TRBJ1-1
v_call: TRBV5-4

cdr3_nt: TGTGCCTGGAGTAGAGGACAGGGGCCGGACGAGCAGTACTTC
cdr3_aa: CAWSRGQGPDEQYF
d_call: TRBD1
clone_size: .
j_call: TRBJ2-7
v_call: TRBV30

cdr3_nt: TGCGCCAGCAGCTTAGAACTTACCGATTCCTACGAGCAGTACTTC
cdr3_aa: CASSLELTDSYEQYF
d_call: .
clone_size: once
j_call: TRBJ2-7
v_call: TRBV5-1

cdr3_nt: TGTGCCAGCAGTCCAGGGTTCGGGGAGCTGTTTTTT
cdr3_aa: CASSPGFGELFF
d_call: .
clone_size: .
j_call: TRBJ2-2
v_call: TRBV27

cdr3_nt: TGTGCCAGCAGCCAAGATGTGATGAACACTGAAGCTTTCTTT
cdr3_aa: CASSQDVMNTEAFF
d_call: .
clone_size: .
j_call: TRBJ1-1
v_call: TRBV3-1

cdr3_nt: TGTGCCAGCAGCCAGGGGACTAGAGGCGAGACCCAGTACTTC
cdr3_aa: CASSQGTRGETQYF
d_call: TRBD2
clone_size: .
j_call: TRBJ2-5
v_call: TRBV3-1

cdr3_nt: TGCAGCGTTGAATTTGGTTCCCCCTACGAGCAGTACTTC
cdr3_aa: CSVEFGSPYEQYF
d_call: .
clone_size: .
j_call: TRBJ2-7
v_call: TRBV29-1

cdr3_nt: TGTGCCAGCAGTCTTAATTCCGCAGGGAGCTCCTACAATGAGCAGTTCTTC
cdr3_aa: CASSLNSAGSSYNEQFF
d_call: .
clone_size: .
j_call: TRBJ2-1
v_call: TRBV28

cdr3_nt: TGCAGTGCGCTTAGCGGGGAAGGGACCCAGTACTTC
cdr3_aa: CSALSGEGTQYF
d_call: TRBD2
clone_size: .
j_call: TRBJ2-5
v_call: TRBV20-1

cdr3_nt: TGTGCCCAGAAGTCCTCCCGCTCCTACAATGAGCAGTTCTTC
cdr3_aa: CAQKSSRSYNEQFF
d_call: .
clone_size: .
j_call: TRBJ2-1
v_call: TRBV2

cdr3_nt: TGTGCCAGCAGCGGCCCCCGGGGGAACTATGGCTACACCTTC
cdr3_aa: CASSGPRGNYGYTF
d_call: .
clone_size: .
j_call: TRBJ1-2
v_call: TRBV9

cdr3_nt: TGTGCCAGTAAATTGGAAAATTCACCCCTCCACTTT
cdr3_aa: CASKLENSPLHF
d_call: .
clone_size: few
j_call: TRBJ1-6
v_call: TRBV19

cdr3_nt: TGTGCCAGCAGCTTAGGACGTACTAATGAAAAACTGTTTTTT
cdr3_aa: CASSLGRTNEKLFF
d_call: .
clone_size: once
j_call: TRBJ1-4
v_call: TRBV7-9

cdr3_nt: TGTGCCAGCAGACCCGGAGGAGGGAGCTCCTACAATGAGCAGTTCTTC
cdr3_aa: CASRPGGGSSYNEQFF
d_call: .
clone_size: .
j_call: TRBJ2-1
v_call: TRBV7-2

cdr3_nt: TGTGCCAGCAGTTTAAGCGGAGTGGGGCAGACCCAGTACTTC
cdr3_aa: CASSLSGVGQTQYF
d_call: .
clone_size: .
j_call: TRBJ2-5
v_call: TRBV12-3/TRBV12-4

cdr3_nt: TGTGCCAGCAGCCCCTCGACAGACCTTGGCAATCAGCCCCAGCATTTT
cdr3_aa: CASSPSTDLGNQPQHF
d_call: .
clone_size: .
j_call: TRBJ1-5
v_call: TRBV7-9

cdr3_nt: TGTGCCAGCAGCGTGGGGGGCAGCACAGAGACCCAGTACTTC
cdr3_aa: CASSVGGSTETQYF
d_call: .
clone_size: .
j_call: TRBJ2-5
v_call: TRBV9

cdr3_nt: TGTGCCAGCAGCTTAGCGCGACCCAACCGTGGTCAGCCCCAGCATTTT
cdr3_aa: CASSLARPNRGQPQHF
d_call: .
clone_size: .
j_call: TRBJ1-5
v_call: TRBV7-8

cdr3_nt: TGTGCCAGCAGCCGGATCGGAACTCAGCAGTACTTC
cdr3_aa: CASSRIGTQQYF
d_call: .
clone_size: .
j_call: TRBJ2-7
v_call: TRBV12-3/TRBV12-4

cdr3_nt: TGTGCCACCAGTGATTGGACTAGCGGGGGCACGGAGCAGTTCTTC
cdr3_aa: CATSDWTSGGTEQFF
d_call: TRBD2
clone_size: .
j_call: TRBJ2-1
v_call: TRBV24-1

cdr3_nt: TGTGCCAGCAGCTTGGCGGGACAGGTCAACTATGGCTACACCTTC
cdr3_aa: CASSLAGQVNYGYTF
d_call: TRBD1
clone_size: once
j_call: TRBJ1-2
v_call: TRBV5-6

cdr3_nt: TGTGCCAGCAGCCTGGGGGGGTCCGAGACCCAGTACTTC
cdr3_aa: CASSLGGSETQYF
d_call: TRBD2
clone_size: .
j_call: TRBJ2-5
v_call: TRBV13

cdr3_nt: TGTGCCAGCAGTTTGGGGGACCGTTCAGATACGCAGTATTTT
cdr3_aa: CASSLGDRSDTQYF
d_call: .
clone_size: once
j_call: TRBJ2-3
v_call: TRBV28

cdr3_nt: TGTGCCAGCAGCTTAGTCAGCAGCTATGGCTACACCTTC
cdr3_aa: CASSLVSSYGYTF
d_call: .
clone_size: .
j_call: TRBJ1-2
v_call: TRBV7-2

cdr3_nt: TGCAGCGTTGATGGGGGGTTCACAGATACGCAGTATTTT
cdr3_aa: CSVDGGFTDTQYF
d_call: .
clone_size: once
j_call: TRBJ2-3
v_call: TRBV29-1

cdr3_nt: TGCAGCGTACCTCAGGGGGCGCAGTCCAACTATGGCTACACCTTC
cdr3_aa: CSVPQGAQSNYGYTF
d_call: TRBD1
clone_size: .
j_call: TRBJ1-2
v_call: TRBV29-1

cdr3_nt: TGTGCCAGCAGGACCACAGGGGTCGAGCAGTACTTC
cdr3_aa: CASRTTGVEQYF
d_call: TRBD1
clone_size: .
j_call: TRBJ2-7
v_call: TRBV12-3/TRBV12-4

cdr3_nt: TGTGCCAGCAGTCCGACAAGGGAGCCCCTCCACTTT
cdr3_aa: CASSPTREPLHF
d_call: .
clone_size: .
j_call: TRBJ1-6
v_call: TRBV27

cdr3_nt: TGTGCCAGCAGTGCGGAGACCGCAAGCTACGAGCAGTACTTC
cdr3_aa: CASSAETASYEQYF
d_call: .
clone_size: .
j_call: TRBJ2-7
v_call: TRBV27

cdr3_nt: TGTGCCACCCAACTGGATACGCAGTATTTT
cdr3_aa: CATQLDTQYF
d_call: .
clone_size: .
j_call: TRBJ2-3
v_call: TRBV19

cdr3_nt: TGTGCCAGCAGCGTAGGGACTAGCGTACTGGAGACCCAGTACTTC
cdr3_aa: CASSVGTSVLETQYF
d_call: TRBD2
clone_size: once
j_call: TRBJ2-5
v_call: TRBV9

cdr3_nt: TGCAGTGAACGGAGAGTCGGGGGGGCAGAAGAGACCCAGTACTTC
cdr3_aa: CSERRVGGAEETQYF
d_call: TRBD2
clone_size: .
j_call: TRBJ2-5
v_call: TRBV20-1

cdr3_nt: TGTGCCAGCAGCTTAGAGGATCGGGCAGATACGCAGTATTTT
cdr3_aa: CASSLEDRADTQYF
d_call: .
clone_size: .
j_call: TRBJ2-3
v_call: TRBV7-6

cdr3_nt: TGTGCCAGCAGCCAGACTAGCGGGGGTCATAGGGACATTCAGTACTTC
cdr3_aa: CASSQTSGGHRDIQYF
d_call: TRBD2
clone_size: .
j_call: TRBJ2-4
v_call: TRBV7-9

cdr3_nt: TGTGCCAGCAGTTCTCTAAAGTATAGCAATCAGCCCCAGCATTTT
cdr3_aa: CASSSLKYSNQPQHF
d_call: .
clone_size: .
j_call: TRBJ1-5
v_call: TRBV27

cdr3_nt: TGTGCCAGCAGTCCCTCGGGGGGGGCTTACACCGGGGAGCTGTTTTTT
cdr3_aa: CASSPSGGAYTGELFF
d_call: TRBD2
clone_size: once
j_call: TRBJ2-2
v_call: TRBV27

cdr3_nt: TGCAGCGTTGTCACAGGGGGCGGCTATGGCTACACCTTC
cdr3_aa: CSVVTGGGYGYTF
d_call: TRBD1
clone_size: .
j_call: TRBJ1-2
v_call: TRBV29-1